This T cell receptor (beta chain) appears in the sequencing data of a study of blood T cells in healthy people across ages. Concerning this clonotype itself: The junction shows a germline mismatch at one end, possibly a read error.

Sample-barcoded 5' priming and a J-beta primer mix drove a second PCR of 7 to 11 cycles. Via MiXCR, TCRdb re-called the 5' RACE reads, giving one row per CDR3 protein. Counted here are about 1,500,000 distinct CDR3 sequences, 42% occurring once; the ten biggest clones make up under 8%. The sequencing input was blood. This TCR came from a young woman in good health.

CDR3 DNA sequence: TGCAGCGCTAGAGAAGGGACTAGCGGGAGTGATGAGCAGTACTTC. This codes for CSAREGTSGSDEQYF. V is TRBV20-1 and J is TRBJ2-7; 14 nucleotides agree with TRBD2. Looked up from germline, CDR1 is DFQATT and CDR2 is SNEGSKA (reference sequence). The CDR3 totals 15 residues.